This T cell receptor (beta chain) was sequenced for a study of blood T cell repertoires in COVID-19. About the research overall: T cells, B-cell-depleted T cells, or PBMCs supplied cDNA or gDNA.

J lost 5 bases, V lost 0 bases, and 7 bases had no gene match. This CDR3 contains 15 residues. The germline CDR1 and CDR2 sequences are SGHRS and YFSETQ. Per the original methods: Amplification of reference gene primers provided the estimated nucleated cell counts. Here immunoSEQ multiplex PCR was the method, and the copy in TCRdb shows in-frame clones only, minus some. V, J and clone size are those of that table, while D and trimming were read from the DNA. The profile shows roughly 30,000 clones, 60% to 80% of them singletons. This receptor was identified in a woman aged 55-69 years with acute or convalescent COVID-19. Sequencing was done on a sample of peripheral blood. The genes are TRBV5-1 and TRBJ2-5, with 7 bases fitting TRBD2. The CDR3 sequence is CASSLGVGGTETQYF. The CDR3 DNA reads TGCGCCAGCAGCTTGGGGGTCGGGGGGACGGAGACCCAGTACTTC. The full variable domain, in which reference TRBV5-1 and TRBJ2-5 provide the parts outside the CDR3, is KAGVTQTPRYLIKTRGQQVTLSCSPISGHRSVSWYQQTPGQGLQFLFEYFSETQRNKGNFPGRFSGRQFSNSRSEMNVSTLELGDSALYLCASSLGVGGTETQYFGPGTRLLVL.